This is a list of T cell receptor beta chains from one sample in a study of Graves' ophthalmopathy and Graves' hyperthyroidism. In TCRdb, the multiplex PCR reads were re-called with MiXCR into one record per CDR3 protein. The table lists 360,000 or so distinct CDR3 sequences, around 20% of them singletons. The sample comprised peripheral blood. These receptors were taken from a woman aged 18-29 years with Graves' ophthalmopathy. CDR3s include the opening cysteine and the closing phenylalanine or tryptophan. The order of the fields is CDR3 DNA, CDR3 protein, clone size, D gene, V gene, J gene. The D gene is left open where the match is weak. Clone size is given for some rows only: seen once, a few or many times, or a class if the clone is expanded.

TGTGCCAGCAGTAGATCACTCAATCAGCCCCAGCATTTT	CASSRSLNQPQHF	many	NA	TRBV14	TRBJ1-5
TGTGCCAGCAGCCTCGGGACTTGGAACACCGGGGAGCTGTTTTTT	CASSLGTWNTGELFF	many	NA	TRBV6-1	TRBJ2-2
TGTGCCAGCAGCTCATTCGACAGGGTCTCCTACGAGCAGTACTTC	CASSSFDRVSYEQYF	many	TRBD1	TRBV7-2	TRBJ2-7
TGTGCCAGCATAGGTTCAGGGTATAATTCACCCCTCCACTTT	CASIGSGYNSPLHF	many	NA	TRBV6-1	TRBJ1-6
TGCAGCGCCCCTGTAGGGATCCCCGGGGAGCTGTTTTTT	CSAPVGIPGELFF	many	NA	TRBV29-1	TRBJ2-2
TGCAGTGCTAGTAGCCAAAGTTTGGGCGAGCAGTACTTC	CSASSQSLGEQYF	NA	NA	TRBV20-1	TRBJ2-7
TGTGCCAGCAGGAGACTAGCGGGAGCAGGCGGGGAGCTGTTTTTT	CASRRLAGAGGELFF	many	TRBD2	TRBV2	TRBJ2-2
TGTGCCAGCAGCGTAACCGGTGGGGAGATTGGGGAGCAGTACTTC	CASSVTGGEIGEQYF	many	NA	TRBV7-8	TRBJ2-7
TGTGCCTGGAGTGTAGAGGGACTAGCGGACGAGCAGTACTTC	CAWSVEGLADEQYF	many	TRBD2	TRBV30	TRBJ2-7
TGTGCCAGCAGTTCGGGTGGGGATTACGAGCAGTACTTC	CASSSGGDYEQYF	many	NA	TRBV28	TRBJ2-7
TGTGCCTGGAGTCGGGCACCGCCGGGTCAGCCCCAGCATTTT	CAWSRAPPGQPQHF	many	NA	TRBV30	TRBJ1-5
TGTGCCAGCAGTTTAGAGTTGGCAGGGGTAATCAATTCACCCCTCCACTTT	CASSLELAGVINSPLHF	many	NA	TRBV12-3/TRBV12-4	TRBJ1-6
TGTGCCAGCAGTCCGACAGGGGATTTCGTTTTCTTT	CASSPTGDFVFF	NA	TRBD1	TRBV6-2/TRBV6-3	TRBJ1-1
TGTGCTAGTGGTCCCACGGCCAGGGGCACTGAAGCTTTCTTT	CASGPTARGTEAFF	many	NA	TRBV12-5	TRBJ1-1
TGCAGTGCTAGAGGGTCCGACTCAAGGTACTACGAGCAGTACTTC	CSARGSDSRYYEQYF	many	NA	TRBV20-1	TRBJ2-7
TGCAGTGCGAGTTATGACAGACTCTCTGGAAACACCATATATTTT	CSASYDRLSGNTIYF	many	NA	TRBV20-1	TRBJ1-3
TGCAGTGCTAGAAGGGACGAAGGCATCTACGAGCAGTACTTC	CSARRDEGIYEQYF	many	NA	TRBV20-1	TRBJ2-7
TGCGCCAGCAGTGTTAAGGCGAACACTGAAGCTTTCTTT	CASSVKANTEAFF	many	NA	TRBV10-1	TRBJ1-1
TGTGCCAGCAGCCAAGATCCCTCAGGGGGCGCATCCTACGAGCAGTACTTC	CASSQDPSGGASYEQYF	NA	TRBD1	TRBV3-1	TRBJ2-7
TGTGCCAGCAGCCCAGACAGGCCTAGGAGCTCCTACGAGCAGTACTTC	CASSPDRPRSSYEQYF	many	NA	TRBV6-5	TRBJ2-7
TGTGCCAGCAACCACAGGGGCTCCACCGGGGAGCTGTTTTTT	CASNHRGSTGELFF	many	TRBD1	TRBV11-3	TRBJ2-2
TGTGCCAGCAGTTACGAAGGGACAGGGCTTGCCGGGGAGCTGTTTTTT	CASSYEGTGLAGELFF	many	TRBD1	TRBV6-5	TRBJ2-2
TGTGCCAGCAGTTTGGTTGCGGGAGGGTACGAGCAGTACTTC	CASSLVAGGYEQYF	many	TRBD2	TRBV12-3/TRBV12-4	TRBJ2-7
TGTGCCTGGAGTGTAATTGGTCAGCCCCAGCATTTT	CAWSVIGQPQHF	many	NA	TRBV30	TRBJ1-5
TGTGCCAGCAGTTACTCGAATCACAGGGAGCACTATGGCTACACCTTC	CASSYSNHREHYGYTF	many	NA	TRBV6-2/TRBV6-3	TRBJ1-2
TGCGCCAGCACTACGGGGGCCAGCACAGATACGCAGTATTTT	CASTTGASTDTQYF	many	NA	TRBV5-1	TRBJ2-3
TGTGCCAGCAGTTATTGGGGACAGGGGTTAGTCTACGAGCAGTACTTC	CASSYWGQGLVYEQYF	many	TRBD1	TRBV6-5	TRBJ2-7
TGCGCCAGCAGTGAGTCCTACTTAGGCGCTGAAGCTTTCTTT	CASSESYLGAEAFF	many	NA	TRBV10-2	TRBJ1-1